This TCR beta chain was retrieved from a study of T cell responses to AZD1222 COVID-19 vaccine (dated by TCRdb to 2020 to 2023). Background on the whole study: A total of roughly 240 trial participants underwent TCR sequencing, of whom 200 to 220 received two doses of AZD1222 and about 26 received two doses of the MenACWY control vaccine. Enrollment into the trials was organized by age into subgroups of 18-55, 56-69 and 70-plus years, and those subgroups contained roughly 150, 30 and 60 TCR-sequenced participants, respectively. Here is what the overall study found, with its caveats: No day 14 peak-response samples were available, so repertoires were characterized only after the peak T cell response. Conclusions about previously exposed vaccinees were limited because only a handful of AZD1222 recipients were SARS-CoV-2 seropositive at baseline. CD4 TCRs associated with the vaccine covered the entire spike protein, and the dominant responses were in regions 160-218 and 743-854. Participants were mostly white British and included more females than males, and it was suggested by the authors that clonal diversity may have been underestimated. In the small 56-69-year group, the increase in depth fell short of significance, most likely because of low power. Spike-specific TCR breadth and depth rose significantly after two AZD1222 doses compared with day 0 and with MenACWY recipients. Nearly half of unique spike-specific TCRs reportedly recognized epitopes outside regions mutated in the B.1.351 and B.1.1.7 variants.

As encoded in the germline V gene, CDR1 is SQVTM while CDR2 is ANQGSEA. Here V drops 6 bases and J drops 6 bases, and the junction holds 5 bases not matched to any gene. The CDR3 holds 12 amino acids from the cysteine to the phenylalanine. The kept DNA is CDR3 alone, 36 bases in frame from the first base. A word on this clone: Its antigen remains undetermined. No clone much larger than this one lies a single base away; base qualities are absent.

The CDR3 regions of human TCRbeta chains were analyzed by immunosequencing. Per the original workflow: TCRs in the repertoires were compared against a reference library of SARS-CoV-2-specific TCRs that had been generated with the MIRA antigen-specificity platform. Breadth meant the fraction of unique TCRs that were SARS-CoV-2-associated, whereas depth meant the fraction of total T cells that were SARS-CoV-2-associated. Using the MIRA data, each spike-specific TCR was assigned both to the spike region to which the TCR was reactive and to a CD4 or CD8 class. Log10-transformed breadth and depth values were compared by one-way ANOVA with Sidak's multiple comparisons tests. What TCRdb holds here is the immuneACCESS table cut down to in-frame rearrangements. Part of the clones is not present; checked against another copy, under half of the missing clones reflect an unresolved V gene, and the others are unexplained. V, J and clone size reflect that table, while D and trimming were determined from the DNA. Counted in this sample were around 140,000 clones; over 75% of them appeared once. The top ten hold roughly 8.7% of the sample.

What the time point label conveys for this sample: about 28 days (+/-7) after the second vaccine dose. The meaning of the sample's treatment or condition label: meningococcal conjugate vaccine given as trial control. Vaccinee samples came from UK trials COV001 and COV002, including a single-blind randomized controlled phase 2/3 trial of AZD1222 (ChAdOx1 nCoV-19) in healthy adults. For TCRbeta chain sequencing, PBMC samples were collected from trial participants at day 0 and at day 28 after the second dose. The sample in question was peripheral blood, obtained 28 days after the second dose of the MenACWY control vaccine. The sequence links TRBV29-1 to TRBJ1-2, with 9 junctional bases fitting TRBD1. The sequence derives from an adult who received the MenACWY meningococcal vaccine as a control. The nucleotide sequence reads TGCAGCGTGAAGACAGGGGGGGATGGCTACACCTTC. Its protein reads: CSVKTGGDGYTF.